This note documents a single T cell receptor beta chain sequence. The target antigen is unknown. The PCR made use of 60 Vbeta and 13 Jbeta primers. The table came from immunoSEQ multiplex PCR; TCRdb's copy has only in-frame clones and leaves some out. The sample records 80,000 to 130,000 clones, 84% being singletons. The CDR3 has 13 amino acids. Looked up from germline, CDR1 is SEHNR and CDR2 is FQNEAQ (reference sequence). Trimming removed 5 bases from V and 5 bases from J; junction bases left unmatched: 4. The data are from a study of cytomegalovirus exposure and HLA in healthy donors. Overall study context: The 100 million to 140 million unique TCR beta sequences, from roughly 170 million T cells, were found by an earlier analysis.

Study outcomes and limitations: One later analysis reportedly identified an Asian-associated ancestry cluster that showed fewer N-insertions than the approximately 600-donor mean. In an earlier analysis, productive rearrangement rates for most beta V segments clustered near 90% or 30%. There were some public TCRs occurring in many donors, but most TCR sequences were rare.

The specimen was PBMCs. This receptor was obtained from a woman aged 18-35 years in good health and CMV-seronegative. The chain employs TRBV7-9 and TRBJ1-1, with 8 bases that match TRBD1. The CDR3 nucleotides read TGTGCCAGCAGCGAGAGGACAGGGACTGAAGCTTTCTTT. Its translation is CASSERTGTEAFF.